This T cell receptor (beta chain) was documented in a study of spatial heterogeneity in lung cancer (dated by TCRdb to between 2018 and 2021). In terms of the full investigation: Beta-chain transcripts were consistently detected in greater numbers than alpha-chain transcripts, which likely reflected higher beta-chain transcript abundance. In the raw uncorrected reads, each unique combination of TCR and UMI appeared more than ten times on average. In non-small cell lung cancer, the study quantitatively compared TCR alpha and beta repertoires across several tumor regions, matched nontumor lung, and blood. Nonsynonymous mutation counts, determined by whole-exome sequencing of tumor tissue, were related to TCR repertoire features. Both alpha and beta chains were TCR-sequenced in samples taken at surgery, namely 220 tumor regions, 62 to 65 matched nontumor lung samples and some 53 PBMC samples.

Study-level results and caveats: Ubiquitous expanded tumor TCRs were detected in blood more often at tumor resection than at routine follow-up. Additional single-cell paired TCR alpha and beta sequencing was considered necessary to confirm, at a functional level, the hypothesis that regional TCRs recognize regional mutations.

Its CDR3 holds 15 amino acids, cysteine through phenylalanine. This entry keeps only the CDR3 DNA: 45 bases, framed from base 1. V lost 0 bases and J lost 9 bases; the stretch between them is 12 bases long. Via the germline V gene, CDR1 is MNHEY and CDR2 SVGAGI. The receptor library was made with 5' RACE. This sample was sequenced with a NextSeq 500. In the TCR library protocol, a unique molecular identifier was attached to each TCR cDNA molecule so that PCR and sequencing errors could be corrected. The authors' analysis ran thus. TCR identification, UMI-based error correction and CDR3 extraction were all carried out with Decombinator tools. TCRs above a frequency of 2 per 1,000, corresponding to the top 1% of the tumor frequency distribution, were defined as expanded. Each repertoire was subsampled 100 times to 5,000 TCRs, after which Renyi diversity was computed with the R vegan package. CDR3 similarity networks were built from amino acid triplet string-kernel similarity, connecting CDR3s with pairwise similarity above 0.82. TCRdb's own reprocessing of the public reads used fastp at Q25 and MiXCR and kept productive beta chains. Rows with one shared CDR3 protein collapse into an entry with the most common genes and DNA. V and J calls and clone size were set by TCRdb, not the authors. The sample table records around 66,000 distinct CDR3 sequences; roughly 6.4% of these occur just once. Roughly 14% of the sample rests with the top ten.

This clonotype has more than one count but fewer than ten. What this receptor recognizes is not known. No much larger clonotype is one base removed from it; base qualities were not supplied. The time point label, as the study defines it: sample taken at primary tumor resection. Donors were over 60 patients with early-stage, untreated non-small cell lung cancer from the lung TRACERx cohort. For TCR sequencing, whole RNA was extracted from tumor and nontumor lung tissue, or from cryopreserved PBMC samples, and no cell sorting was done. A patient was chosen for TCR sequencing only when enough RNA was available from at least two tumor regions.

The TCR sequence derives from a female donor with early-stage non-small cell lung cancer. Recombination joined TRBV6-5 with TRBJ1-6; too little of a D gene remains to name it. The source was PBMCs, collected at surgery. This receptor carries the CDR3 CASSYSVETGSPLHF. The nucleotides read TGTGCCAGCAGTTACTCGGTCGAAACGGGTTCACCCCTCCACTTT.